What follows is one T cell receptor (beta chain) and its context. This record comes from a study of blood T cell repertoires in COVID-19. The wider study: Material from acute and convalescent COVID-19 was sourced from the United States, Italy and Spain. PBMCs, B-cell-depleted T cells, or T cells provided the cDNA or gDNA that made up the material.

In the authors' methods: Reference gene primer amplification gave nucleated cell count estimates. Using immunoSEQ multiplex PCR, the repertoire was profiled, and TCRdb retains in-frame clones only, with some absent. V, J and clone size were drawn from that table, and D and trimming were deduced from the DNA. The sample lists fewer than 200,000 clones, 70% to 90% occurring once. The CDR3 covers 15 residues. Trimming at V came to 3 bases and at J to 6 bases, leaving 9 bases not matched to a gene. The germline V gene has CDR1 ENHRY and CDR2 SYGVKD. Sequencing was performed on peripheral blood. The rearrangement joins TRBV10-3 to TRBJ2-7; 9 bases are a match to TRBD1. The sequence was obtained from a man aged 45-65 years who had recovered from COVID-19. The CDR3 sequence is CAISDPGTGISEQYF. CDR3 in DNA: TGTGCCATCAGTGACCCCGGGACAGGGATTTCCGAGCAGTACTTC.